This TCR beta chain was obtained from a study of blood T cell repertoires in COVID-19. Study information: Some COVID-19 samples were acute and others convalescent; all came from the United States, Italy and Spain.

In the study's own analysis: Amplifying reference gene primers gave estimates of nucleated cell counts. The assay was immunoSEQ multiplex PCR, and TCRdb's table has in-frame clones only and misses some. The V and J calls and clone size come from that table; D and trimming were worked out from the DNA. The sample includes a few hundred thousand clones, about 86% of them seen just once. Seattle's enrolled individuals joined amid active infection and were then monitored longitudinally. Sequencing was performed on peripheral blood. The sequence derives from a woman between 45 and 60 years old with COVID-19, enrolled during active disease.

The CDR3, as DNA: TGTGCCAGCAGTGAACAGGGACGAGGCTACACCTTC. Translation gives CASSEQGRGYTF. The J gene is TRBJ1-2, the V gene TRBV28, with D maybe TRBD1 (6 bases). From germline, CDR1 is MDHEN and CDR2 SYDVKM. V lost 5 bases, J lost 8 bases, and 12 bases lay in between. The CDR3 runs 12 residues.